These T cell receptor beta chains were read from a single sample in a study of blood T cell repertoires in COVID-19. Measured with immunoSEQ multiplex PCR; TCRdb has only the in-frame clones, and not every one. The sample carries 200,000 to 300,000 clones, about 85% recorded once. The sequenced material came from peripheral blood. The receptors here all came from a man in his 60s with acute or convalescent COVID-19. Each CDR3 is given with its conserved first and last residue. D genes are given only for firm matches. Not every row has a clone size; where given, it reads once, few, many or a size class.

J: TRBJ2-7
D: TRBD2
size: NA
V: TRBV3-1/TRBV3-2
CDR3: CASSPSGGLSYEQYF
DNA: TGTGCCAGCAGCCCGTCGGGGGGGCTGAGCTACGAGCAGTACTTC

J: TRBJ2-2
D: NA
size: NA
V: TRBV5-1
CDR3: CASSFLERLTGELFF
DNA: TGCGCCAGCAGCTTCTTGGAGCGCCTGACCGGGGAGCTGTTTTTT

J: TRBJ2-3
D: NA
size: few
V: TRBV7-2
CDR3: CASRRSSTDTQYF
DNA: TGTGCCAGCAGGCGATCTAGCACAGATACGCAGTATTTT

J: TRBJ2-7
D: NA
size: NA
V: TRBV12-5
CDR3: CASGLGGPARGEEQYF
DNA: TGTGCTAGTGGTCTCGGGGGACCCGCCCGGGGAGAGGAGCAGTACTTC

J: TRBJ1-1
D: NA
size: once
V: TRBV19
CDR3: CASSLSWTVTEAFF
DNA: TGTGCCAGTAGTCTCTCCTGGACAGTCACTGAAGCTTTCTTT

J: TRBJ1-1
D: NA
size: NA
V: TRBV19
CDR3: CASRPGEGSTEAFF
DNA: TGTGCCAGTAGACCCGGGGAAGGCTCCACTGAAGCTTTCTTT

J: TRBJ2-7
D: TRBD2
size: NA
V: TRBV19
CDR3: CASSIKGLAGTNYEQYF
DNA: TGTGCCAGTAGTATAAAGGGACTAGCGGGTACGAACTACGAGCAGTACTTC

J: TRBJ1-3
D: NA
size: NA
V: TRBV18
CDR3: CASSPPGGLSGNTIYF
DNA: TGTGCCAGCTCACCACCGGGGGGACTCTCTGGAAACACCATATATTTT

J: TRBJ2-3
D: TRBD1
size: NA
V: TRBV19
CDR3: CASSIRGTASSTDTQYF
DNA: TGTGCCAGTAGTATTCGAGGGACAGCCTCTAGCACAGATACGCAGTATTTT

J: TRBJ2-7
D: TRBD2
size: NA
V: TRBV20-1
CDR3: CSASSGTSGGYEQYF
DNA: TGCAGTGCTAGTTCAGGGACTAGCGGGGGCTACGAGCAGTACTTC

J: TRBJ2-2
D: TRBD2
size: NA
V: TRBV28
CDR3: CASSVPSGRNGELFF
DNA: TGTGCCAGCAGTGTTCCTAGCGGGAGGAACGGGGAGCTGTTTTTT

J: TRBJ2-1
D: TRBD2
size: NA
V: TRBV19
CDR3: CASSGRSGRSYNEQFF
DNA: TGTGCCAGTAGTGGGCGTAGCGGGAGATCCTACAATGAGCAGTTCTTC

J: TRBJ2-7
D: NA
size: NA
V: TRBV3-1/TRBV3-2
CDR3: CASSPQGGGRISEQYF
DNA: TGTGCCAGCAGCCCCCAAGGGGGGGGGAGGATCAGCGAGCAGTACTTC

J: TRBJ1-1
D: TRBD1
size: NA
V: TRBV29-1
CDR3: CSFRTGGTEAFF
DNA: TGCAGCTTTAGGACAGGAGGCACTGAAGCTTTCTTT

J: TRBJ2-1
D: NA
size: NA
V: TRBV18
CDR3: CASSPPDRRGNEQFF
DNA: TGTGCCAGCTCACCACCGGACCGTCGGGGAAATGAGCAGTTCTTC

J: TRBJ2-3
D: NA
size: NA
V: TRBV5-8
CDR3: CASSLGRDTDTQYF
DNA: TGTGCCAGCAGCTTGGGACGGGATACGGATACGCAGTATTTT

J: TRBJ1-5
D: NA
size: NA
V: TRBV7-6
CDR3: CASSLGAQAPQHF
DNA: TGTGCCAGCAGCTTAGGGGCCCAGGCGCCCCAGCATTTT

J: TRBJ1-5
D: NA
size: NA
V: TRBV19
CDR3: CASSIDLREVSNQPQHF
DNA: TGTGCCAGTAGTATAGATCTCAGGGAGGTCAGCAATCAGCCCCAGCATTTT

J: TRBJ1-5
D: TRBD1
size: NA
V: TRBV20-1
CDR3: CSASSGQVLHQPQHF
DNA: TGCAGTGCTAGTAGCGGACAGGTCCTCCATCAGCCCCAGCATTTT

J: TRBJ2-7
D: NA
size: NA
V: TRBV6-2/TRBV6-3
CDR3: CASSYGGQGGSYEQYF
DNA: TGTGCCAGCAGTTACGGGGGACAAGGTGGGTCCTACGAGCAGTACTTC

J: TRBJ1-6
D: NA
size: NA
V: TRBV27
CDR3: CASSLSGGNLNSPLHF
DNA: TGTGCCAGCAGTTTGTCGGGGGGGAACCTTAATTCACCCCTCCACTTT

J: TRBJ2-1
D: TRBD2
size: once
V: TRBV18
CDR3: CASSPELASYNEQFF
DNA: TGTGCCAGCTCACCGGAACTAGCGTCCTACAATGAGCAGTTCTTC

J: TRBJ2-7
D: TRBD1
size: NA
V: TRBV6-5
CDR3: CASTLRQGQDEQYF
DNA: TGTGCCAGCACCCTCAGACAGGGCCAGGACGAGCAGTACTTC

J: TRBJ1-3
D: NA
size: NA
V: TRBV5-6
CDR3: CASSLISQGTSGDTIYF
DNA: TGTGCCAGCAGCTTGATTAGCCAGGGCACGTCCGGCGACACCATATATTTT

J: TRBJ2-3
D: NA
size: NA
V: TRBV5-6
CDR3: CASSPTGYGRQDTQYF
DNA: TGTGCCAGCAGCCCTACAGGGTACGGCCGCCAAGATACGCAGTATTTT

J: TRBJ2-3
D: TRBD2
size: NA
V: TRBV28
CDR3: CASSLLREGTDTQYF
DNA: TGTGCCAGCAGTTTACTTCGGGAGGGCACAGATACGCAGTATTTT

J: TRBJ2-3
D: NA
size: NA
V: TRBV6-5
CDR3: CAGSPRDKTDTQYF
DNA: TGTGCCGGCAGCCCCCGAGATAAGACAGATACGCAGTATTTT

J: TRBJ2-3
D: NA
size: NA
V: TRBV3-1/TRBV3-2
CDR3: CASSTHSLPDTQYF
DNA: TGTGCCAGCAGCACACACAGTCTCCCAGATACGCAGTATTTT

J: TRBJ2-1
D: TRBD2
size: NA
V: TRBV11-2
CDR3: CASSLWPQSGRANEQFF
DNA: TGTGCCAGCAGCTTATGGCCCCAAAGCGGGAGGGCCAATGAGCAGTTCTTC

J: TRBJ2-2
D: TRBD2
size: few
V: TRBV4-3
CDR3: CASSTRTSGSVGELFF
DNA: TGCGCCAGCAGCACCCGGACTAGCGGGAGCGTTGGGGAGCTGTTTTTT

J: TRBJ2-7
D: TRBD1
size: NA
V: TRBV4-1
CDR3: CASSHPSGTGGYEQYF
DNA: TGCGCCAGCAGCCATCCAAGCGGGACAGGGGGCTACGAGCAGTACTTC

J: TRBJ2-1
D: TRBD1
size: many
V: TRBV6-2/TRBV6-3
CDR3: CASSPGQAYNEQFF
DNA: TGTGCCAGCAGTCCGGGACAGGCCTACAATGAGCAGTTCTTC

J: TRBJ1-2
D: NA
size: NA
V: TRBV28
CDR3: CASNPSLANYGYTF
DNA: TGTGCCAGCAACCCTTCCCTAGCTAACTATGGCTACACCTTC

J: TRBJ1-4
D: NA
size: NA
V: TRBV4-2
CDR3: CASSQIGTEGATNEKLFF
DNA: TGTGCCAGCAGCCAGATTGGCACAGAGGGGGCAACTAATGAAAAACTGTTTTTT

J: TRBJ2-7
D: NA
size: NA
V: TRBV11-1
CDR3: CASSFSGVGYEQYF
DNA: TGTGCCAGCAGCTTTTCAGGGGTGGGGTACGAGCAGTACTTC

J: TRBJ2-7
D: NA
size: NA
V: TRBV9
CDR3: CASSVSSGYEQYF
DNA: TGTGCCAGCAGCGTATCGTCAGGCTACGAGCAGTACTTC

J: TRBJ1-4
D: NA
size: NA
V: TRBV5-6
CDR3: CASSFPGVVSHEKLFF
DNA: TGTGCCAGCAGCTTCCCAGGGGTGGTTTCCCATGAAAAACTGTTTTTT

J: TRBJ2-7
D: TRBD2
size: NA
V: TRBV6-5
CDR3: CASSQTGGTYEQYF
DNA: TGTGCCAGCAGTCAAACGGGGGGGACCTACGAGCAGTACTTC

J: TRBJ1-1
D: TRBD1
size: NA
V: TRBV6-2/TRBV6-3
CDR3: CASSYPSTGFGTEAFF
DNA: TGTGCCAGCAGTTACCCCTCGACAGGGTTCGGCACTGAAGCTTTCTTT

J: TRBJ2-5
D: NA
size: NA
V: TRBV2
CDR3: CASSEPLLAPRVETQYF
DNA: TGTGCCAGCAGTGAACCCCTCCTAGCCCCTAGGGTAGAGACCCAGTACTTC

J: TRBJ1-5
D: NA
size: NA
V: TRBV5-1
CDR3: CASSLEGGGNQPQHF
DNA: TGCGCCAGCAGCTTGGAGGGAGGCGGGAATCAGCCCCAGCATTTT

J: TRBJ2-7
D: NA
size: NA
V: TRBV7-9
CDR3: CASSLASGQDYEQYF
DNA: TGTGCCAGCAGCTTAGCGTCGGGACAAGACTACGAGCAGTACTTC

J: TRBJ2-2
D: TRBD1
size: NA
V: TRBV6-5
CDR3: CASRSTGANTGELFF
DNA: TGTGCCAGCAGATCGACAGGGGCGAACACCGGGGAGCTGTTTTTT

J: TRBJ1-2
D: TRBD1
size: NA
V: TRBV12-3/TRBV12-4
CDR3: CASRKGQGVGYTF
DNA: TGTGCCAGCAGAAAAGGACAGGGTGTCGGCTACACCTTC

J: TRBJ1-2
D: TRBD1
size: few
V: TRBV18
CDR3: CASSPPRTGGSGYTF
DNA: TGTGCCAGCTCACCACCACGGACAGGGGGCTCGGGCTACACCTTC

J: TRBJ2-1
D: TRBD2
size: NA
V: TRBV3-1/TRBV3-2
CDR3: CASSSRLAGDYNEQFF
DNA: TGTGCCAGCAGCTCCCGACTAGCGGGGGACTACAATGAGCAGTTCTTC

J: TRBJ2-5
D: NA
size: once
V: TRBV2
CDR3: CASKFGTVQETQYF
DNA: TGTGCCAGCAAGTTCGGGACTGTACAAGAGACCCAGTACTTC

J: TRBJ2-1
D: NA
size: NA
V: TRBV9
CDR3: CASSVAQGYNEQFF
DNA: TGTGCCAGCAGCGTAGCACAGGGCTACAATGAGCAGTTCTTC

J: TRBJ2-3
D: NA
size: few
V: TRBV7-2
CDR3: CASSFRLGSDTQYF
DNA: TGTGCCAGCAGCTTCCGGCTAGGATCAGATACGCAGTATTTT

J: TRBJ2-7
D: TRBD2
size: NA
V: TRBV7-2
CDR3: CASSLALAGGYPHEQYF
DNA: TGTGCCAGCAGCTTAGCGCTGGCGGGAGGGTACCCCCACGAGCAGTACTTC

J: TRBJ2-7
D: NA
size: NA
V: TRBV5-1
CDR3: CASSPTGDQLAYEQYF
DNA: TGCGCCAGCAGCCCGACGGGGGACCAGCTGGCCTACGAGCAGTACTTC

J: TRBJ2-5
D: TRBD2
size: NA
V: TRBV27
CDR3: CASSLSGLAGTETQYF
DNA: TGTGCCAGCAGTTTATCTGGGCTAGCGGGGACAGAGACCCAGTACTTC

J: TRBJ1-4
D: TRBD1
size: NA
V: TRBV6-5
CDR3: CASSYSGGRGEKLFF
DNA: TGTGCCAGCAGTTACTCAGGGGGCAGGGGTGAAAAACTGTTTTTT

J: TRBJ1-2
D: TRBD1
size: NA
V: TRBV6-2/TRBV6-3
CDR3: CASSSLGQGNYGYTF
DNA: TGTGCCAGCAGCTCTCTCGGACAGGGGAACTATGGCTACACCTTC